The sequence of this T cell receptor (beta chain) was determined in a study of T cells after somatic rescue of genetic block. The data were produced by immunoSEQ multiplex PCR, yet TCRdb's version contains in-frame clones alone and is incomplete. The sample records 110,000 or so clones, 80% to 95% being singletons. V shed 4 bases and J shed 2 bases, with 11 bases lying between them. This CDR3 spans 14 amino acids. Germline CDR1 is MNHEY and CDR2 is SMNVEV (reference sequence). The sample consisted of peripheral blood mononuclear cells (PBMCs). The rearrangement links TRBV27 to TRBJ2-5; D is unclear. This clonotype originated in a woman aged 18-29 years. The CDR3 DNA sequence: TGTGCCAGCAGTTCGCGGCCCCGACAAGAGACCCAGTACTTC. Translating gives CASSSRPRQETQYF.